This TCR beta chain was identified in a study of blood T cell repertoires in COVID-19. TCRdb keeps only in-frame clones here, not all; method: immunoSEQ multiplex PCR. The repertoire holds 150,000 to 200,000 clones, with 85% to 95% as singletons. This CDR3 contains 12 residues. Germline V gives CDR1 LGHDT, CDR2 YNNKEL (reference sequence). Trimming took 5 bases from V and 6 from J, leaving 11 bases between them. The receptor was derived from a woman in her fifties or sixties with COVID-19, enrolled during active disease. Sequencing input: peripheral blood. This chain joins TRBV3-1 (or the pseudogene TRBV3-2) and TRBJ2-7, with D perhaps matching TRBD1 (6 bases). CDR3 sequence: CASSSRGREQYF. CDR3 DNA sequence: TGTGCCAGCAGCTCCAGGGGTCGCGAGCAGTACTTC.